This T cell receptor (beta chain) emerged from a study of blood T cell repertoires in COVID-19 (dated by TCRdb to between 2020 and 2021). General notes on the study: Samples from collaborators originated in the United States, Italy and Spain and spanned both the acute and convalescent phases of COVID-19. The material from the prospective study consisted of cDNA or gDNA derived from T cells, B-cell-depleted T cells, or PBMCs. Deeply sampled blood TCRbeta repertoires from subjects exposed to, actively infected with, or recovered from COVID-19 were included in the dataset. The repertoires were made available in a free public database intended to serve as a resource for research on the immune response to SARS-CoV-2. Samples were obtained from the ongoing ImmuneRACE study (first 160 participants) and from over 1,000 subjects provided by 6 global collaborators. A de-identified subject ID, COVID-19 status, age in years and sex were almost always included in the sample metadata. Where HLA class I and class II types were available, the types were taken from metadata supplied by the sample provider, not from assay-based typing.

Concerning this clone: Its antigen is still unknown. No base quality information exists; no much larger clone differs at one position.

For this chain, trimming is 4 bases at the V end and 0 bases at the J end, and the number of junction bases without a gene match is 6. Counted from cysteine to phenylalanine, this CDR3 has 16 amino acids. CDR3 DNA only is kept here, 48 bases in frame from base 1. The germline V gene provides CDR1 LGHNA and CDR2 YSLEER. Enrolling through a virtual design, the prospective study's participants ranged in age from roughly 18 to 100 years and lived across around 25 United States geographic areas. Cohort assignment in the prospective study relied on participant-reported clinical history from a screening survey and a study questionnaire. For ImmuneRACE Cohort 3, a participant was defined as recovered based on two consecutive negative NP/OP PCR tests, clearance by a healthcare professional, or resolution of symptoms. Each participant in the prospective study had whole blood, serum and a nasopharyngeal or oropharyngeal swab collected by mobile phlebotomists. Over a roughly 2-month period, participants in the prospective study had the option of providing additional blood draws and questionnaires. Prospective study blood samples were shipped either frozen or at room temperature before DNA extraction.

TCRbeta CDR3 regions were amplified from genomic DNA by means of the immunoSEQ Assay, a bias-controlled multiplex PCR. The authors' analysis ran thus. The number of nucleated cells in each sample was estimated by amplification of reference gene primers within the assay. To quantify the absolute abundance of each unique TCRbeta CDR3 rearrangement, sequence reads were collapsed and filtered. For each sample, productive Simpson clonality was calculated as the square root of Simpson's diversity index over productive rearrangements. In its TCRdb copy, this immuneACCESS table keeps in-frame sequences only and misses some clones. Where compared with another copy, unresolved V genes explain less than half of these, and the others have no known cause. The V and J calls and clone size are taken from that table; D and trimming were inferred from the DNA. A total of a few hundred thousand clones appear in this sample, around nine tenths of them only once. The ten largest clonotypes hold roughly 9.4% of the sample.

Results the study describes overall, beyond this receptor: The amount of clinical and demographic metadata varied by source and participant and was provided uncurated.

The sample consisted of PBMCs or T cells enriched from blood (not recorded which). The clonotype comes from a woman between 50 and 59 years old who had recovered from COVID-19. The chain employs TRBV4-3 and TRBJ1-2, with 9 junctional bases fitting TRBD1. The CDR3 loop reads CASSRRQGDTNYGYTF. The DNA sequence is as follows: TGCGCCAGCAGCCGAAGACAGGGGGATACTAACTATGGCTACACCTTC.